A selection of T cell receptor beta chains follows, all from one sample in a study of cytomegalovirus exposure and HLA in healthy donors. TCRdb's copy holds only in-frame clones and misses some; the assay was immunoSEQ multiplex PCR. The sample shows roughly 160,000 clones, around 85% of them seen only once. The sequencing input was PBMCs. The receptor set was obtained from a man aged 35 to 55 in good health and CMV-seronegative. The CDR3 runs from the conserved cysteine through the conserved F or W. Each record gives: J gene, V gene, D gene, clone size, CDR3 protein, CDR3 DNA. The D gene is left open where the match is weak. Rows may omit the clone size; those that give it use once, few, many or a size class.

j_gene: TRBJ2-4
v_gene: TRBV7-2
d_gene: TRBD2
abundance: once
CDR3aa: CASRLAGGAKNIQYF
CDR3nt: TGTGCCAGCAGACTAGCGGGGGGAGCCAAAAACATTCAGTACTTC

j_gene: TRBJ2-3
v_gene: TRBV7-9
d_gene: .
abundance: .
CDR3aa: CASSSGDSSTDTQYF
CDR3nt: TGTGCCAGCAGCTCGGGGGACAGTAGCACAGATACGCAGTATTTT

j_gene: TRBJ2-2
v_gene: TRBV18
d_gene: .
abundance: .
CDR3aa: CASSPGADTGELFF
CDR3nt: TGTGCCAGCTCACCTGGGGCGGACACCGGGGAGCTGTTTTTT

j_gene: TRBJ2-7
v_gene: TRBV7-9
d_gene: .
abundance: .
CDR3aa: CSSSSQGLGTYEQYF
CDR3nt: TGTTCCAGCAGCTCGCAGGGGCTGGGAACCTACGAGCAGTACTTC

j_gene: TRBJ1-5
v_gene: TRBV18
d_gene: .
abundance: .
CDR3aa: CASSRAVDQPQHF
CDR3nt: TGTGCCAGCTCACGCGCGGTTGATCAGCCCCAGCATTTT

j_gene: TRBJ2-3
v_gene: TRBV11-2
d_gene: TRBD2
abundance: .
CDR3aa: CASSLEKAGGPTDTQYF
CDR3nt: TGTGCCAGCAGCTTAGAAAAAGCGGGGGGGCCCACAGATACGCAGTATTTT

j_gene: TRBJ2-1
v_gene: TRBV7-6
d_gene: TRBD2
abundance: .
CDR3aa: CASSLGTSGESSYNEQFF
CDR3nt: TGTGCCAGCAGCTTAGGGACTAGCGGGGAGAGCTCCTACAATGAGCAGTTCTTC

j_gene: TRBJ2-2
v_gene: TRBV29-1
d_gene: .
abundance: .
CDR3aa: CSVDERNTGELFF
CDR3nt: TGCAGCGTTGACGAGAGAAACACCGGGGAGCTGTTTTTT

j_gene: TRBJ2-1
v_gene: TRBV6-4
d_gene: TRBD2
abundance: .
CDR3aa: CASSDSGRNEQFF
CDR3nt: TGTGCCAGCAGTGACTCCGGGAGGAATGAGCAGTTCTTC

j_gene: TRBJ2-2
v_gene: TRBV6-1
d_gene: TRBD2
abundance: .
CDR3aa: CASKGLAGGNGELFF
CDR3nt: TGTGCCAGCAAAGGCCTAGCGGGGGGAAACGGGGAGCTGTTTTTT

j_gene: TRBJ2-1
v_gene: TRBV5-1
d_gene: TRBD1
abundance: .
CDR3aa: CASNLQGVNNEQFF
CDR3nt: TGCGCCAGCAACCTACAGGGGGTCAACAATGAGCAGTTCTTC

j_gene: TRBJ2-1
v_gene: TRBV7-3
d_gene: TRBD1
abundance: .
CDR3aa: CASSRFEGASYNEQFF
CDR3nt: TGTGCCAGCAGCCGGTTCGAGGGGGCTTCCTACAATGAGCAGTTCTTC

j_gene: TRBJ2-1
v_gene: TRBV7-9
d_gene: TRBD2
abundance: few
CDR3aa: CASTLAGGPDEQFF
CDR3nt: TGTGCCAGCACCCTTGCGGGGGGGCCGGATGAGCAGTTCTTC

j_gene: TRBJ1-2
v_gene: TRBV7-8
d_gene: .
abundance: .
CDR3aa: CASSLKGDYGYTF
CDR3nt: TGTGCCAGCAGCTTGAAGGGGGACTATGGCTACACCTTC

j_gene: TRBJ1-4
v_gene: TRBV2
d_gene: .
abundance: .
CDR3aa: CASSDAGGGEKLFF
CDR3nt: TGTGCCAGCAGTGATGCAGGAGGAGGTGAAAAACTGTTTTTT

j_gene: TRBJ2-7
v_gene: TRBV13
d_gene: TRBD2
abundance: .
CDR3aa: CASSSAPLAGGSYEQYF
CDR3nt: TGTGCCAGCAGCTCAGCTCCACTAGCGGGGGGATCCTACGAGCAGTACTTC

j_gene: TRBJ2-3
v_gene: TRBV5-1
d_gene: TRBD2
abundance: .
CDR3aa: CASSPEGGGAGTDTQYF
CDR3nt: TGCGCCAGCAGCCCCGAGGGCGGGGGGGCCGGCACAGATACGCAGTATTTT

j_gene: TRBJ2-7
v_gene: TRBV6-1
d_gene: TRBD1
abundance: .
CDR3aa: CASSGQGYYEQYF
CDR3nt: TGTGCCAGCAGTGGACAGGGATACTACGAGCAGTACTTC

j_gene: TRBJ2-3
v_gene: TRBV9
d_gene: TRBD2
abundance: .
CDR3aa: CASSVLARIAGTSTDTQYF
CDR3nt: TGTGCCAGCAGCGTACTCGCTCGGATAGCGGGGACTAGCACAGATACGCAGTATTTT

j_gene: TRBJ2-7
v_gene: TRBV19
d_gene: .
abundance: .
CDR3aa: CASSISTLDEQYF
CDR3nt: TGTGCCAGTAGTATCTCGACTCTCGACGAGCAGTACTTC

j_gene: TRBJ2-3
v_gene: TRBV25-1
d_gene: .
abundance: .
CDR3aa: CASSAFGPPGSTDTQYF
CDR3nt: TGTGCCAGCAGTGCGTTCGGCCCTCCAGGAAGCACAGATACGCAGTATTTT

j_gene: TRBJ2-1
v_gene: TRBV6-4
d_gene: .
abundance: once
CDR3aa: CASSDSETNEQFF
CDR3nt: TGTGCCAGCAGTGACTCAGAGACTAATGAGCAGTTCTTC

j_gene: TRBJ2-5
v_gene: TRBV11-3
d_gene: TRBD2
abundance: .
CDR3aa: CASSRGLAGGQETQYF
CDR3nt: TGTGCCAGCAGTCGCGGACTAGCGGGGGGGCAGGAGACCCAGTACTTC

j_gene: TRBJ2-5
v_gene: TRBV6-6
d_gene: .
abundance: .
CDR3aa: CASSYDTIQETQYF
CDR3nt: TGTGCCAGCAGTTACGACACGATACAAGAGACCCAGTACTTC

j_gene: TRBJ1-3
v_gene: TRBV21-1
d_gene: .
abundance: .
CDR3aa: CASSNIQDRGCGNTIYF
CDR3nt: TGTGCCAGCAGCAATATCCAGGACAGGGGATGTGGAAACACCATATATTTT

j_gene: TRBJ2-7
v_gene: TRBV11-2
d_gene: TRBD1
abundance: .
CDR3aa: CASSWFSGGVYEQYF
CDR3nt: TGTGCCAGCAGCTGGTTTTCAGGGGGCGTTTACGAGCAGTACTTC

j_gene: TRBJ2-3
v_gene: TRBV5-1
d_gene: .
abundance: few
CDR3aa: CASSLALSTGSTDTQYF
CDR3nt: TGCGCCAGCAGCTTGGCCCTTTCGACGGGAAGCACAGATACGCAGTATTTT

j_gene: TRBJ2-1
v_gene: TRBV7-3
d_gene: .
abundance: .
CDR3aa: CASSLRRGVDEQFF
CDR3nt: TGTGCCAGCAGCTTACGCAGGGGGGTGGATGAGCAGTTCTTC

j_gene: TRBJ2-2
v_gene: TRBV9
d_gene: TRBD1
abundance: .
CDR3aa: CASSVGAQGSQSGELFF
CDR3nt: TGTGCCAGCAGCGTAGGGGCACAGGGGTCTCAGTCCGGGGAGCTGTTTTTT

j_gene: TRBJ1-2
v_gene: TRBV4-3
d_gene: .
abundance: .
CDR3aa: CASSQEGVYGYTF
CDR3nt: TGCGCCAGCAGCCAAGAGGGAGTCTATGGCTACACCTTC

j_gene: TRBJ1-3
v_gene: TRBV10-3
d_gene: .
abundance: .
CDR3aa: CAISVTRSSGNTIYF
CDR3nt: TGTGCCATCAGTGTAACCCGGAGCTCTGGAAACACCATATATTTT

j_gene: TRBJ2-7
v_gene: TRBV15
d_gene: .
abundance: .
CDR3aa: CATSSEGRYEQYF
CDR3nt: TGTGCCACCAGCAGTGAGGGCCGCTACGAGCAGTACTTC

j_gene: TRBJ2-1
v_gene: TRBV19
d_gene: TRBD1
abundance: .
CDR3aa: CASSTQNVRQGVDSDEQFF
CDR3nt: TGTGCCAGTAGTACCCAGAACGTTCGACAGGGGGTTGATAGTGATGAGCAGTTCTTC

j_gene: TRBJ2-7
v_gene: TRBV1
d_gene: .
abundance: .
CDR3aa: CTSSRDGGYEQYF
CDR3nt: TGCACCAGCAGTCGGGACGGGGGATACGAGCAGTACTTC

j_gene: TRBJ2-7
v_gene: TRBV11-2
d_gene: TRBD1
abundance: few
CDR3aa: CASSSGQGGEQYF
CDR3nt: TGTGCCAGCAGCTCCGGACAGGGTGGCGAGCAGTACTTC

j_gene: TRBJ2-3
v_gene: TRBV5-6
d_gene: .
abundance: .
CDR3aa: CASSRPGEDTQYF
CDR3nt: TGTGCCAGCAGCCGGCCCGGAGAAGATACGCAGTATTTT

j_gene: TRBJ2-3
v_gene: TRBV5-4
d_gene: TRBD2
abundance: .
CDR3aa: CASSPSGVSTDTQYF
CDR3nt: TGTGCCAGCAGCCCTAGCGGGGTTAGCACAGATACGCAGTATTTT

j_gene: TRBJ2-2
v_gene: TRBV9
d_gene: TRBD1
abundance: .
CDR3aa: CASSEFRDRGTGELFF
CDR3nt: TGTGCCAGCAGCGAATTTAGGGACAGGGGGACCGGGGAGCTGTTTTTT

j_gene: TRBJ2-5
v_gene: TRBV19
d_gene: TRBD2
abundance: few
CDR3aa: CASSPSGGATQYF
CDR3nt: TGTGCCAGTAGTCCTTCGGGGGGGGCCACCCAGTACTTC

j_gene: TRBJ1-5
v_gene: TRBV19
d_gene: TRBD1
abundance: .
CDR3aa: CASSIDRTGSGQPQHF
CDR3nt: TGTGCCAGTAGTATAGATCGGACAGGGTCGGGACAGCCCCAGCATTTT